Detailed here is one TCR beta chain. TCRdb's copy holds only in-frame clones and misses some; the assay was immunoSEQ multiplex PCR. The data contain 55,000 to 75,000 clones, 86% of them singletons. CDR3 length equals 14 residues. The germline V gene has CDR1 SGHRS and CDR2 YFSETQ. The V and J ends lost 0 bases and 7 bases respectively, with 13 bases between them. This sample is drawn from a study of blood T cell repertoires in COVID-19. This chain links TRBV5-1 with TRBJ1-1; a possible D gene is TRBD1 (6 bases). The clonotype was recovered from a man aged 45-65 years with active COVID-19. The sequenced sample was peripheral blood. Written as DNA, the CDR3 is TGCGCCAGCAGCTTGGAGGGCAGGGGAAGTGAAGCTTTCTTT. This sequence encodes CASSLEGRGSEAFF.